The 32 T cell receptor beta chains listed next were all sequenced from one sample in a study of Ad26.COV2.S vaccination and SARS-CoV-2 variants. Sequenced by immunoSEQ multiplex PCR; TCRdb stores in-frame clones only, minus some. The sample consists of about 330,000 clones, roughly 90% of them appearing once. Stated treatment: over 15 received Ad26.COV2.S at low or high dose, single or two shots; about 5 received placebo; per-sample allocation not given. Sampling was performed 63 days after the first vaccine or placebo injection. The specimen was peripheral blood, collected in a trial of Ad26.COV2.S vaccine versus placebo. These receptors were collected from a person aged 18-60 years who received the Ad26.COV2.S COVID-19 vaccine or a placebo.

This clone appeared a few times. This rearrangement joins TRBV19 to TRBJ1-2; weak D call: TRBD1 (5 bases). This CDR3 is 15 amino acids long. Germline V gene lookup returns CDR1 LNHDA and CDR2 SQIVND (reference sequence). Trimming took off 3 bases at V and 1 base at J, with 12 bases between the two ends. In DNA, the CDR3 is TGTGCCAGTAGTATTACGTCTGACAGTAACTATGGCTACACCTTC. This codes for CASSITSDSNYGYTF.

V usage is TRBV27 and J usage is TRBJ1-3; D is ambiguous. The CDR3 contains 15 residues. V lost 3 bases and J lost 0, with 9 bases in between. The germline V gene has CDR1 MNHEY and CDR2 SMNVEV (reference sequence). The CDR3 loop is CASSLIGYSGNTIYF. The CDR3 region has the DNA TGTGCCAGCAGTTTGATAGGATACTCTGGAAACACCATATATTTT.

The gene calls are TRBV6-5 and TRBJ2-3; D unclear. The CDR3 length is 11 residues. Trimming cost V 4 bases and J 5 bases, with 4 bases left between them. Germline V gives CDR1 MNHEY, CDR2 SVGAGI. CDR3 coding DNA: TGTGCCAGCAGTTCGAGAGATACGCAGTATTTT. This encodes CASSSRDTQYF.

J is TRBJ2-5 and V is TRBV19; the match to TRBD2 covers 9 bases. CDR3 length: 15 amino acids. Germline CDR1 LNHDA, CDR2 SQIVND (reference sequence). Losses at the gene ends were 3 bases for V and 5 bases for J; bases not matched to a gene: 7. The CDR3 DNA is TGTGCCAGTAGTATTGGGGAGCGGGAGGCTGAGACCCAGTACTTC. Encoded protein: CASSIGEREAETQYF. Based on the CDR3 plus reference TRBV19 and TRBJ2-5, the full variable domain is DGGITQSPKYLFRKEGQNVTLSCEQNLNHDAMYWYRQDPGQGLRLIYYSQIVNDFQKGDIAEGYSVSREKKESFPLTVTSAQKNPTAFYLCASSIGEREAETQYFGPGTRLLVL.

This clone has a handful of counts. The V and J genes are TRBV5-1 and TRBJ2-6, with 8 positions matching TRBD1. V lost 7 bases and J lost 0; bases outside the gene matches: 6. Germline V gene data show CDR1 as SGHRS and CDR2 as YFSETQ. This CDR3 contains 16 residues. Here the CDR3 DNA reads TGCGCCAGCGACAGGGGAGACTACTCTGGGGCCAACGTCCTGACTTTC. It is translated as CASDRGDYSGANVLTF.

J is TRBJ1-1 and V is TRBV14, with D perhaps TRBD1 (5 bases). The CDR3 length is 11 residues. The V gene lost 1 base and the J gene lost 10 bases, with 7 bases spanning the gap. The germline V gene has CDR1 SGHDN and CDR2 FVKESK. The CDR3 here is CASSQGGVAFF. The CDR3 nucleotides read TGTGCCAGCAGCCAAGGAGGGGTAGCTTTCTTT.

This chain connects TRBV5-8 to TRBJ2-1, with 7 bases lining up with TRBD2. The germline CDR1 and CDR2 sequences are SGHTS and YDEGEE. The CDR3 has 16 residues. The V gene end was trimmed by 2 bases and the J gene end by 7 bases; junction bases not matched to a gene: 12. The CDR3 loop reads CASSFRTSALRNEQFF. DNA of the CDR3: TGTGCCAGCAGCTTTAGAACTAGCGCACTACGGAATGAGCAGTTCTTC.

The J gene is TRBJ1-1, the V gene TRBV10-3; a weak D match, TRBD1 (6 bases). The ends were cut back, 6 bases at V and 7 bases at J, with 12 bases in the middle. This CDR3 is built from 12 residues. CDR1 is ENHRY and CDR2 is SYGVKD in the germline V gene. The chain's CDR3 is CAIRKSDSEAFF. The CDR3 bases are TGTGCCATCAGGAAATCGGACAGTGAAGCTTTCTTT.

The chain links TRBV24-1 to TRBJ2-7, with 10 bases matching TRBD2. V was pared by 9 bases and J by 5 bases, with 9 bases of the junction left unmatched. Germline V gene lookup returns CDR1 KGHDR and CDR2 SFDVKD. This CDR3 is 14 amino acids long. In DNA form, the CDR3 reads TGTGCCACCTTTAAGCGGGAGGGCCGTCACGAGCAGTACGTC. Encoded protein: CATFKREGRHEQYV.

The chain has TRBV6-5 and TRBJ2-7; D remains unclear. This CDR3 spans 13 amino acids. Trimming left V 1 base short and J 5 bases short, with 9 bases between. Germline V gene data show CDR1 as MNHEY and CDR2 as SVGAGI. The DNA for the CDR3 is TGTGCCAGCAGTTACTTTGGGGTCGACGAGCAGTACTTC. Its protein is CASSYFGVDEQYF.

The genes are TRBV7-9 and TRBJ1-1; 8 bases map to TRBD1. With 7 bases clipped from V and 7 bases from J, the junction kept 11 bases outside the gene matches. Per the germline V gene, CDR1 is SEHNR and CDR2 is FQNEAQ (reference sequence). This CDR3 contains 14 residues. Written as DNA, the CDR3 is TGTGCCAGCAAGGACAGGGAAAGGTGGGATGAAGCTTTCTTT. This gives the protein CASKDRERWDEAFF.

This sequence joins TRBV20-1 and TRBJ2-3; 13 bases are a match to TRBD2. After removal of 4 bases from V and 7 bases from J, the junction contained 14 bases not matched to a gene. The CDR3 runs 17 residues. Germline assignment: CDR1 DFQATT and CDR2 SNEGSKA (reference sequence). CDR3 protein: CSANDFFRTSGGNTQYF. DNA of the CDR3: TGCAGTGCTAATGATTTCTTTAGGACTAGCGGGGGTAATACGCAGTATTTT.

This chain joins TRBV7-2 and TRBJ2-7; maybe TRBD2 (6 bases). The CDR3 sequence is 13 residues long. Germline lookup yields CDR1 SGHTA and CDR2 FQGNSA. V shed 5 bases and J shed 4 bases, with 12 bases lying between them. CDR3 DNA sequence: TGTGCCAGCAGCCCTAACGGGGGTTACGAGCAGTACTTC. As protein: CASSPNGGYEQYF. Full variable domain (remainder filled in from reference TRBV7-2 and TRBJ2-7): GAGVSQSPSNKVTEKGKDVELRCDPISGHTALYWYRQSLGQGLEFLIYFQGNSAPDKSGLPSDRFSAERTGGSVSTLTIQRTQQEDSAVYLCASSPNGGYEQYFGPGTRLTVT.

This clone was seen only a few times. The chain recombines TRBV9 with TRBJ1-6; no clear D. CDR1 is SGDLS and CDR2 is YYNGEE in the germline V gene. V lost 4 bases and J 6 bases, leaving 8 bases between the germline ends. CDR3 size: 13 residues. CDR3 DNA sequence: TGTGCCAGCAGCACGGCGGTTAATTCACCCCTCCACTTT. Protein product: CASSTAVNSPLHF.

The V gene is TRBV7-8, the J gene TRBJ2-7; D is tentatively TRBD1 or TRBD2 (6 bases each). Trimming removed 5 bases at V and 3 bases at J, with 11 bases between. Germline lookup yields CDR1 SGHVS and CDR2 FQNEAQ. The CDR3 is 13 residues long. The CDR3 loop reads CASSPGANYEQYV. The CDR3 DNA is TGTGCCAGCAGCCCGGGGGCTAACTACGAGCAGTACGTC.

This clone was picked up a small number of times. The sample holds other DNA sequences that translate to the same CDR3. V gene TRBV10-3 combines with J gene TRBJ1-2; 9 bases agree with TRBD1. CDR1 and CDR2 from the germline V gene are ENHRY and SYGVKD. Trimming at V came to 0 bases and at J to 4 bases, leaving 0 bases not matched to a gene. CDR3 size: 14 residues. The CDR3 coding sequence is TGTGCCATCAGTGAGTCGGACAGGGGCTATGGCTACACCTTC. Amino acids: CAISESDRGYGYTF.

The sample holds one count of this clone. This chain uses TRBV3-1 (or the pseudogene TRBV3-2) with TRBJ1-2, with 10 bases that match TRBD1. The CDR3 is 17 residues long. V shed 0 bases and J 5 bases; nucleotides not matched to a gene: 9. Germline V gene lookup returns CDR1 LGHDT and CDR2 YNNKEL (reference sequence). The CDR3 region has the DNA TGTGCCAGCAGCCAAGATCAGGTGACAGGGGGCAGGTATGGCTACACCTTC. This sequence encodes CASSQDQVTGGRYGYTF.

The gene calls are TRBV28 and TRBJ1-2; D is unresolved. There are 15 residues in the CDR3. Trimming left V 3 bases short and J 0 bases short, with 11 bases between. Germline V gene lookup returns CDR1 MDHEN and CDR2 SYDVKM. CDR3 residues: CASSFIGVSNYGYTF. For the CDR3, the DNA is TGTGCCAGCAGTTTTATCGGGGTTTCTAACTATGGCTACACCTTC.

The gene calls are TRBV6-5 and TRBJ1-1; D not resolved. Germline values: CDR1 MNHEY, CDR2 SVGAGI. The CDR3 covers 12 residues. Trimming removed 7 bases from V and 1 base from J, with 7 bases in between. The CDR3, as DNA: TGTGCCAGCACCCCTGGGAACACTGAAGCTTTCTTT. Translated, it gives CASTPGNTEAFF.

The chain is built from TRBV20-1 and TRBJ1-2, with TRBD1 matching over 7 bases. Germline V CDR1 and CDR2: DFQATT, SNEGSKA (reference sequence). The length of the CDR3 is 17 residues. V shed 3 bases and J 2 bases; nucleotides not matched to a gene: 15. The CDR3 sequence is CSASTGATNFLNYGYTF. CDR3 sequence (DNA): TGCAGTGCTAGTACAGGGGCCACGAACTTCCTCAACTATGGCTACACCTTC.

The chain uses TRBV3-1 (or the pseudogene TRBV3-2) and TRBJ1-3; the D gene is possibly TRBD1 (5 bases). This CDR3 has 17 residues. Trimming pared 0 bases from V and 4 bases from J, leaving 16 bases between. Germline V gene lookup returns CDR1 LGHDT and CDR2 YNNKEL (reference sequence). The DNA of the CDR3 is TGTGCCAGCAGCCAAGATTGGTCAGGGTTAGCCGGAAACACCATATATTTT. This encodes CASSQDWSGLAGNTIYF.

The genes are TRBV3-1 (or the pseudogene TRBV3-2) and TRBJ1-2; D may be TRBD1 (5 bases). The V gene lost 6 bases and the J gene lost 6 bases, with 17 bases spanning the gap. The CDR3 spans 14 residues. Germline V gene data show CDR1 as LGHDT and CDR2 as YNNKEL (reference sequence). Written as DNA, the CDR3 is TGTGCCAGCAGGTTCTCCTCGCAAGGGGATGGCTACACCTTC. This gives the protein CASRFSSQGDGYTF.

The V call is TRBV3-1 (or the pseudogene TRBV3-2), the J call TRBJ2-2; TRBD2 aligns across 9 bases. The V and J ends lost 2 bases and 7 bases, in that order; junction bases with no gene match: 8. This CDR3 has 16 amino acids. Germline assignment: CDR1 LGHDT and CDR2 YNNKEL (reference sequence). The CDR3 DNA sequence: TGTGCCAGCAGCCAATCCCTTCCGCGGGGGGGCGGGGAGCTGTTTTTT. It specifies CASSQSLPRGGGELFF.

V gene TRBV6-4 combines with J gene TRBJ2-1, with 11 bases fitting TRBD2. The CDR3 spans 14 residues. CDR1 and CDR2 (germline): MRHNA, SNTAGT. With 6 bases clipped from V and 7 bases from J, the junction kept 5 bases outside the gene matches. DNA of the CDR3: TGTGCCAGCAGACTACTAGCGGGAGTAAATGAGCAGTTCTTC. Translation: CASRLLAGVNEQFF.

The chain is built from TRBV28 and TRBJ2-5; 10 positions agree with TRBD2. CDR3 length equals 16 residues. V gave up 1 base and J gave up 2 bases; unmatched junction bases: 4. CDR1 is MDHEN, CDR2 SYDVKM, per germline. CDR3 sequence (DNA): TGTGCCAGCAGTTTATTCGGACTAGCGGATCAAGAGACCCAGTACTTC. Its translation is CASSLFGLADQETQYF.

The chain links TRBV15 to TRBJ2-2, with a tentative D call TRBD2 (7 bases). There are 13 residues in the CDR3. V was shortened by 5 bases and J by 7 bases, with 11 bases between the two germline ends. The germline V gene encodes CDR1 LNHNV and CDR2 YYDKDF (reference sequence). The CDR3: CATSGGGVGELFF. CDR3 in DNA: TGTGCCACCAGCGGAGGGGGGGTCGGGGAGCTGTTTTTT. The whole variable domain, filled in from reference TRBV15 and TRBJ2-2, reads DAMVIQNPRYQVTQFGKPVTLSCSQTLNHNVMYWYQQKSSQAPKLLFHYYDKDFNNEADTPDNFQSRRPNTSFCFLDIRSPGLGDTAMYLCATSGGGVGELFFGEGSRLTVL.

This sequence joins TRBV27 and TRBJ2-2, with D unresolved. Germline values: CDR1 MNHEY, CDR2 SMNVEV (reference sequence). The CDR3 is made up of 12 amino acids. Trimming took off 3 bases at V and 6 bases at J, with 5 bases between the two ends. CDR3 nucleotide sequence: TGTGCCAGCAGTTTCTCGTCCGGGGAGCTGTTTTTT. Translation: CASSFSSGELFF.

The rearrangement joins TRBV25-1 to TRBJ1-2, with TRBD1 matching 11 bases. Germline V CDR1 and CDR2: MGHDK, SYGVNS. This CDR3 has 15 amino acids. Trimming at V came to 7 bases and at J to 2 bases, leaving 6 bases not matched to a gene. The CDR3 nucleotides are TGTGCCAGCATTGGGACAGGGGGGAGAAACTATGGCTACACCTTC. Amino acids: CASIGTGGRNYGYTF.

The chain joins TRBV7-9 to TRBJ1-4; weak D call: TRBD1 (5 bases). The CDR3 sequence is 11 residues long. CDR1 and CDR2 from the germline V gene are SEHNR and FQNEAQ (reference sequence). Trimming removed 5 bases at V and 16 bases at J, with 14 bases between. In nucleotides, the CDR3 is TGTGCCAGCAGCCCGGACCCCGGGGCGTTTTTT. Translated, it gives CASSPDPGAFF.

The chain uses TRBV12-5 and TRBJ1-2; D remains unclear. This CDR3 comprises 12 residues. V was shortened by 2 bases and J by 11 bases, with 12 bases between the two germline ends. Germline CDR1 is LGHNT and CDR2 is FRNRAP. CDR3 in amino acids: CASGLRAGKYTF. DNA of the CDR3: TGTGCTAGTGGTTTGCGGGCCGGGAAGTACACCTTC.

V usage is TRBV14 and J usage is TRBJ1-4; D unclear. Trimming stripped 1 base from V and 3 bases from J, with 3 bases between. This CDR3 comprises 13 residues. Germline values: CDR1 SGHDN, CDR2 FVKESK. The CDR3 spells CASSQGANEKLFF. As DNA, the CDR3 is TGTGCCAGCAGCCAAGGGGCTAATGAAAAACTGTTTTTT. The complete variable domain, with remaining parts taken from reference TRBV14 and TRBJ1-4, reads EAGVTQFPSHSVIEKGQTVTLRCDPISGHDNLYWYRRVMGKEIKFLLHFVKESKQDESGMPNNRFLAERTGGTYSTLKVQPAELEDSGVYFCASSQGANEKLFFGSGTQLSVL.

V usage is TRBV6-5 and J usage is TRBJ2-3; the D is unclear. Deletions cut 0 bases from V and 4 bases from J, with 8 bases between. The CDR3 loop spans 14 amino acids. Germline loops: CDR1 MNHEY, CDR2 SVGAGI. The CDR3 loop is CASSYSGKADTQYF. CDR3 in DNA: TGTGCCAGCAGTTACTCGGGGAAGGCAGATACGCAGTATTTT.